The T cell receptor (beta chain) described here comes from a study of shared clonotypes between healthy human individuals. The CDR3 is 13 amino acids. Germline values: CDR1 PRHDT, CDR2 FYEKMQ (reference sequence). V was cut by 5 bases and J by 0 bases, with 2 bases left in between. Repertoires were generated with immunoSEQ multiplex PCR, while TCRdb's copy carries only in-frame clones and drops some. The repertoire includes 2,500,000 or so clones, 80% to 95% of them detected once, and 0.36% sits in the top ten. This chain uses TRBV13 with TRBJ2-6, with D unresolved. The receptor comes from a man aged 18 to 30 in good health. Some clones in this sample may be carry-over from other donors' samples. What was sequenced was naive CD4+ T cells from PBMCs. Subset specified: CD45RA+ positively selected. The CDR3 sequence is CASSLSGANVLTF. CDR3 in DNA: TGTGCCAGCAGCCTCTCTGGGGCCAACGTCCTGACTTTC. Variable domain in full (rest from reference TRBV13 and TRBJ2-6): AAGVIQSPRHLIKEKRETATLKCYPIPRHDTVYWYQQGPGQDPQFLISFYEKMQSDKGSIPDRFSAQQFSDYHSELNMSSLELGDSALYFCASSLSGANVLTFGAGSRLTVL.